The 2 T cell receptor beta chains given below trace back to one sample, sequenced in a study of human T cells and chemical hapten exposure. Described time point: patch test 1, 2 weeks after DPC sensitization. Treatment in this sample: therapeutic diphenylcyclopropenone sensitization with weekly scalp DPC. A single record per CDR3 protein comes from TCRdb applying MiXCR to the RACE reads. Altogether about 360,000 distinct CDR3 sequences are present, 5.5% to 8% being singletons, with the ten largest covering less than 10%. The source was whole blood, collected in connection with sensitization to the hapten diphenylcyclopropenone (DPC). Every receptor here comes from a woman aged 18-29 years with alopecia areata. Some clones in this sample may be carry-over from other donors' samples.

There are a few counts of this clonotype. The DNA for the CDR3 is TGCGCCAGCAGCTTGGACGATTCAGATACGCAGTATTTT. Translated, it gives CASSLDDSDTQYF. V and J are TRBV5-1 and TRBJ2-3, with D unclear. The CDR3 length is 13 residues. Germline CDR1 reads SGHRS; CDR2 reads YFSETQ. V was trimmed by 0 bases and J by 4 bases, leaving 6 bases between them. The whole variable domain, filled in from reference TRBV5-1 and TRBJ2-3, reads KAGVTQTPRYLIKTRGQQVTLSCSPISGHRSVSWYQQTPGQGLQFLFEYFSETQRNKGNFPGRFSGRQFSNSRSEMNVSTLELGDSALYLCASSLDDSDTQYFGPGTRLTVL.

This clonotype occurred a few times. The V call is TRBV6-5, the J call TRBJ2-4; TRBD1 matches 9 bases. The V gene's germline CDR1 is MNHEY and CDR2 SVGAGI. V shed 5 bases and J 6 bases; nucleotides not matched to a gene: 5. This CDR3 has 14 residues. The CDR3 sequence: CASSRTGVINIQYF. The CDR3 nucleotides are TGTGCCAGCAGTAGGACAGGGGTTATAAACATTCAGTACTTC.